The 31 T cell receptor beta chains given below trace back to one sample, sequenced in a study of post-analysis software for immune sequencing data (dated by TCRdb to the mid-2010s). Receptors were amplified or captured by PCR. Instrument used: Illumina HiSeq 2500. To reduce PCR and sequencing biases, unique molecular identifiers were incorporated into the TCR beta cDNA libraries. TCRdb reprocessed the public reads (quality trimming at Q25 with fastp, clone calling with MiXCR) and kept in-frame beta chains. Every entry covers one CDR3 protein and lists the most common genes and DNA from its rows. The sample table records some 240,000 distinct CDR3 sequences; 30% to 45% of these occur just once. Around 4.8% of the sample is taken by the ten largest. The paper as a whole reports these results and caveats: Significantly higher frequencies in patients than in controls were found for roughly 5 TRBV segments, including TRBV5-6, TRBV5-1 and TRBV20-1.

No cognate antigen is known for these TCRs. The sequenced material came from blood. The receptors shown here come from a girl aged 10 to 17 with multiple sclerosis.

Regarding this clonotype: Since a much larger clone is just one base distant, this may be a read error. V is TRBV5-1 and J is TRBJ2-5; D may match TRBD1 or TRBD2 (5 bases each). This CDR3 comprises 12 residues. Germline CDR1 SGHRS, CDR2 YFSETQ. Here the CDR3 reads CASSRGEEAQYF. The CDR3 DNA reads TGCGCCAGCAGTAGAGGGGAAGAGGCCCAGTACTTC.

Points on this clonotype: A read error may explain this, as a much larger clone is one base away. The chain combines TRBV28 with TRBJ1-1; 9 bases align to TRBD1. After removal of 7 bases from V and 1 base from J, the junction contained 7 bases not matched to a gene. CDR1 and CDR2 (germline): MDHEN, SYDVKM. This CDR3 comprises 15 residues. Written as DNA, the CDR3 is TGTGCCAGCACCTATGGGGACAGGGCGAACACTGAAGCTTTCTTT. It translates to CASTYGDRANTEAFF.

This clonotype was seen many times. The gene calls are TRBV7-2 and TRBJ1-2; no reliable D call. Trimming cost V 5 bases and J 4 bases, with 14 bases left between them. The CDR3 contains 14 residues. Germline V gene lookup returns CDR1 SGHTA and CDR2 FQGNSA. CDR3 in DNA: TGTGCCAGCAGCCCAGCGGGCCACTTCTATGGCTACACCTTC. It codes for CASSPAGHFYGYTF. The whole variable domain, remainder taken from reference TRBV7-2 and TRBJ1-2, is GAGVSQSPSNKVTEKGKDVELRCDPISGHTALYWYRQSLGQGLEFLIYFQGNSAPDKSGLPSDRFSAERTGGSVSTLTIQRTQQEDSAVYLCASSPAGHFYGYTFGSGTRLTVV.

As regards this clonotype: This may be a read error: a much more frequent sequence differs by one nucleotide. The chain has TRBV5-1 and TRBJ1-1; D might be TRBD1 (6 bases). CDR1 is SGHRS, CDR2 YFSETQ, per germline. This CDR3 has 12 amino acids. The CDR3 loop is CTSRDTNTEAFF. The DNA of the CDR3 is TGCACCAGCAGGGACACGAACACTGAAGCTTTCTTT.

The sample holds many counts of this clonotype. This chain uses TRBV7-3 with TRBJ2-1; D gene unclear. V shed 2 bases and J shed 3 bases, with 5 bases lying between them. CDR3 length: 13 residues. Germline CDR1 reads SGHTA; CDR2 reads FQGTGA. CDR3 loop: CASSLYSYNEQFF. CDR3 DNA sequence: TGTGCCAGCAGCTTATACAGCTACAATGAGCAGTTCTTC.

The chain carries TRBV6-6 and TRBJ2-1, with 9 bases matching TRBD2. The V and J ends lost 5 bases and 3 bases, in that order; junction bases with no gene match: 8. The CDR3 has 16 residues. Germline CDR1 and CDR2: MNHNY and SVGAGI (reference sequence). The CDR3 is CASSPLRLADYNEQFF. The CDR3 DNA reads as TGTGCCAGCAGTCCGCTCCGACTAGCGGACTACAATGAGCAGTTCTTC.

The CDR3 region has the DNA TGTGCCAGCAGTGAAACGGGGGGGCGCGGAAACACCATATATTTT. It codes for CASSETGGRGNTIYF. The rearrangement joins TRBV25-1 to TRBJ1-3; D is possibly TRBD1 (6 bases). Germline V gives CDR1 MGHDK, CDR2 SYGVNS. The CDR3 is 15 amino acids. Trimming left V 2 bases short and J 4 bases short, with 12 bases between.

CDR3 amino acids: CSVEEQGRYGYTF. CDR3 in DNA: TGCAGCGTTGAAGAACAGGGGAGGTATGGCTACACCTTC. The chain combines TRBV29-1 with TRBJ1-2; 7 nucleotides align to TRBD1. The CDR3 has 13 amino acids. V shed 0 bases, J shed 5 bases, and the junction held 3 bases outside the gene matches. Germline CDR1 reads SQVTM; CDR2 reads ANQGSEA. Looking up the rest from reference TRBV29-1 and TRBJ1-2 gives the full variable domain: SAVISQKPSRDICQRGTSLTIQCQVDSQVTMMFWYRQQPGQSLTLIATANQGSEATYESGFVIDKFPISRPNLTFSTLTVSNMSPEDSSIYLCSVEEQGRYGYTFGSGTRLTVV.

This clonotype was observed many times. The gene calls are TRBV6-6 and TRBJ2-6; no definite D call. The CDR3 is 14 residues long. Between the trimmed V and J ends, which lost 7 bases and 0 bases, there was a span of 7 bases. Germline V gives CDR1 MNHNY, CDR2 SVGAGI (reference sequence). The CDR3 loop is CASTMSSGANVLTF. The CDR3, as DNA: TGTGCCAGCACCATGAGCTCTGGGGCCAACGTCCTGACTTTC.

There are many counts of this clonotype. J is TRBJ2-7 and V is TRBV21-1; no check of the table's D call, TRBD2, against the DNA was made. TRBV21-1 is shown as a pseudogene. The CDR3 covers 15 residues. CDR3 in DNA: TGTGCCAGCAGCAAAAGGCTCAGGCTAGCATACGAGCAGTACTTC. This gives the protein CASSKRLRLAYEQYF.

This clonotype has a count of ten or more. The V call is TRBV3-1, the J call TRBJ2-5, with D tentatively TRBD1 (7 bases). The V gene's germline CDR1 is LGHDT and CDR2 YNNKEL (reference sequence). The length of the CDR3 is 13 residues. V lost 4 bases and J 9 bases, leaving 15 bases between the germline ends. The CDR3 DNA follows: TGTGCCAGCAGCCCCAGGGGGGAGAGACCCCAGTACTTC. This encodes CASSPRGERPQYF.

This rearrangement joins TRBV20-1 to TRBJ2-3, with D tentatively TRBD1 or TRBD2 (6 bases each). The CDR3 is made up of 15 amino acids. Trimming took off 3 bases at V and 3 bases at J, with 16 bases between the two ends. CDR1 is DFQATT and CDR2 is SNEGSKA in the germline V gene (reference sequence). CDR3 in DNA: TGCAGTGCTAGGAAGATCGGGGGCGAGACAGATACGCAGTATTTT. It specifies CSARKIGGETDTQYF.

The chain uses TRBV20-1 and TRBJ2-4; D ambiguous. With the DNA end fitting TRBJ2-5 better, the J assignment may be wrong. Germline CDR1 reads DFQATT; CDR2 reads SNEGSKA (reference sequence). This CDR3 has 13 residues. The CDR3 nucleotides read TGCAGTGCCCCGGGCATGGGGATCGAGACCCAGTACTTC. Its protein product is CSAPGMGIETQYF.

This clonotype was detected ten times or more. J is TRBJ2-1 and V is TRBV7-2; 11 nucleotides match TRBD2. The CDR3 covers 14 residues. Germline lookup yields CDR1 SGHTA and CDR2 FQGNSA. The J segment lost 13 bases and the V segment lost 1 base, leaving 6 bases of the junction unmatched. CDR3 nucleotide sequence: TGTGCCAGCAGCTTAGATCCACTAGCGGGAGACCAGTTCTTC. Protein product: CASSLDPLAGDQFF.

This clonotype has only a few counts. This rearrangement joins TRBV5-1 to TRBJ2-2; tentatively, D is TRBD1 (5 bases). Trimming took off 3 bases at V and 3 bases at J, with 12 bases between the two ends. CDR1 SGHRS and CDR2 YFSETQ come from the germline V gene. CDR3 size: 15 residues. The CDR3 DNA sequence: TGCGCCAGCAGCTGGTGGGGCGCGGACACCGGGGAGCTGTTTTTT. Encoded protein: CASSWWGADTGELFF.

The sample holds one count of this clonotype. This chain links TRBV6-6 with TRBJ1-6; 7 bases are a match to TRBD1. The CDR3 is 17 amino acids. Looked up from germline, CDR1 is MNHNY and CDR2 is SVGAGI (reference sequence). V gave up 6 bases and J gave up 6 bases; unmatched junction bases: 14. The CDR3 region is CASSTSPGQSPNSPLHF. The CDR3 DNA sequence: TGTGCCAGCAGCACTTCACCGGGACAGTCGCCTAATTCACCCCTCCACTTT.

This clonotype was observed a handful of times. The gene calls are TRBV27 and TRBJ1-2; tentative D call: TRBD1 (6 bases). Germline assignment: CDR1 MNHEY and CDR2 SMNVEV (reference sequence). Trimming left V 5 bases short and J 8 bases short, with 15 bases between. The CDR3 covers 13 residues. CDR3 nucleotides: TGTGCCAGCAGTCCAGGGGCTTTACGGGGCTACACCTTC. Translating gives CASSPGALRGYTF.

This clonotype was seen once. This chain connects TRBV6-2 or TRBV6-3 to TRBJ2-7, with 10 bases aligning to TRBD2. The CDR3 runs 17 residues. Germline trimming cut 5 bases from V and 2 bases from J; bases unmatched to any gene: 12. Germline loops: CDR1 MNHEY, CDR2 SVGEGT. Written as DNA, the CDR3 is TGTGCCAGCAGTCCTACGGGACTAGCGAGCTCACCCTACGAGCAGTACTTC. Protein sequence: CASSPTGLASSPYEQYF.

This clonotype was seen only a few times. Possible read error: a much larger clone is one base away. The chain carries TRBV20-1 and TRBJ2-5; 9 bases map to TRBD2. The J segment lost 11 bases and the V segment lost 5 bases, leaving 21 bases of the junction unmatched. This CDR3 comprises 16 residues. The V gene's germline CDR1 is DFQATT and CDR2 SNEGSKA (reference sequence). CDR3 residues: CSASFPGLARSGEQYF. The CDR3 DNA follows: TGCAGTGCTTCCTTCCCGGGACTAGCTCGGTCCGGTGAGCAGTACTTC.

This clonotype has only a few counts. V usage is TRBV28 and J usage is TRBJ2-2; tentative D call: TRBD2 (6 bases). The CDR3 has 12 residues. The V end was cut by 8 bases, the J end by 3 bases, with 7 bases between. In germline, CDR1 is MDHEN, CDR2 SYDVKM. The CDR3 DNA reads TGTGCCAGCGGGACTTACACCGGGGAGCTGTTTTTT. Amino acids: CASGTYTGELFF.

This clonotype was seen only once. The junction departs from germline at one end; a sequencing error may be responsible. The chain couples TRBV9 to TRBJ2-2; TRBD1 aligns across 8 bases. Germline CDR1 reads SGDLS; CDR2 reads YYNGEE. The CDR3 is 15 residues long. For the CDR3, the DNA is TGTGCCGGCAGCCGGGGACAGGCGAACACCGGGGAGCTGTTTTTT. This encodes CAGSRGQANTGELFF. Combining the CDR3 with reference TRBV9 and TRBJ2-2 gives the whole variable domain DSGVTQTPKHLITATGQRVTLRCSPRSGDLSVYWYQQSLDQGLQFLIQYYNGEERAKGNILERFSAQQFPDLHSELNLSSLELGDSALYFCAGSRGQANTGELFFGEGSRLTVL.

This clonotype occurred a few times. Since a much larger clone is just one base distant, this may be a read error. CDR3 region: CASSPMLAGDNEQYF. In DNA, the CDR3 is TGTGCCAGCAGCCCCATGCTAGCGGGAGATAATGAGCAGTACTTC. The chain links TRBV7-2 to TRBJ2-7; 10 nucleotides agree with TRBD2. CDR1 SGHTA and CDR2 FQGNSA come from the germline V gene. This CDR3 region has 15 residues. J was trimmed by 7 bases and V by 5 bases; bases with no gene match: 11. Together with reference TRBV7-2 and TRBJ2-7, the CDR3 gives the full variable domain: GAGVSQSPSNKVTEKGKDVELRCDPISGHTALYWYRQSLGQGLEFLIYFQGNSAPDKSGLPSDRFSAERTGGSVSTLTIQRTQQEDSAVYLCASSPMLAGDNEQYFGPGTRLTVT.

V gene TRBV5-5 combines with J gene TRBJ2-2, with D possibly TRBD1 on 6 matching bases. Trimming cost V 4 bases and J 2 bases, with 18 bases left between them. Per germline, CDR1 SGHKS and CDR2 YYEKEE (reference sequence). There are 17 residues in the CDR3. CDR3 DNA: TGTGCCAGCAGCAACCTACAGGGACGGGCAAACACCGGGGAGCTGTTTTTT. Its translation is CASSNLQGRANTGELFF.

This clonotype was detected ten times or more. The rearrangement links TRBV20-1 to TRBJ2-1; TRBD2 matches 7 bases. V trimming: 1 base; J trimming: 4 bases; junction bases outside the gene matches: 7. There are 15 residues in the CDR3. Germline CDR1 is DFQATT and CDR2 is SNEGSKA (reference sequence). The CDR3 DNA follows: TGCAGTGCTAGAGGCGGGAGTGGGATATACAATGAGCAGTTCTTC. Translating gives CSARGGSGIYNEQFF.

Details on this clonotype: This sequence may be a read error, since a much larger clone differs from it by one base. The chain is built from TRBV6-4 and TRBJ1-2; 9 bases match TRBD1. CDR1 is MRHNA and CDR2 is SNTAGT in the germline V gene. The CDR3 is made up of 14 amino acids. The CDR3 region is CASRDSRTGDGYTF. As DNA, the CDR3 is TGTGCCAGCAGGGACTCTAGGACAGGGGATGGCTACACCTTC.

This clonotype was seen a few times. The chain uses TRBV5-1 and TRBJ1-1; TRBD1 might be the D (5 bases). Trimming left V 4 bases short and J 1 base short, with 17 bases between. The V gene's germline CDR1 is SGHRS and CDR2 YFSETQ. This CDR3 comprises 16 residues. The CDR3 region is CASSLRQTRANTEAFF. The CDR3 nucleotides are TGCGCCAGCAGCCTCCGACAGACCAGGGCGAACACTGAAGCTTTCTTT.

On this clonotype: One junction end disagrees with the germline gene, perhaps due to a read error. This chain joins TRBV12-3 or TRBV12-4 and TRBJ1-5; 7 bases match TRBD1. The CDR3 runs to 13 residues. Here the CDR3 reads CASSPGQFQLQHF. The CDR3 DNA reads TGTGCCAGCAGTCCGGGACAGTTTCAGCTCCAGCATTTT.

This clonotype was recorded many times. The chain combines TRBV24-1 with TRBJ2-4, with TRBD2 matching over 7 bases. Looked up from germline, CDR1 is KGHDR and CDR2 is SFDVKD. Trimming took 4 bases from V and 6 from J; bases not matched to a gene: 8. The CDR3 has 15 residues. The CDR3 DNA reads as TGTGCCACCAGTGACCCTCAGACTAGCCTAAACATTCAGTACTTC. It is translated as CATSDPQTSLNIQYF.

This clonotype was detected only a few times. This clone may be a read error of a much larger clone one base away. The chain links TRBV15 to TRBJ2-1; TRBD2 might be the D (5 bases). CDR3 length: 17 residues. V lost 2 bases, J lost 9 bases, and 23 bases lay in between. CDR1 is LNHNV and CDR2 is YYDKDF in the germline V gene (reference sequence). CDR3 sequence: CATSRLHEASPWGEQFF. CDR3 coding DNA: TGTGCCACCAGCAGACTCCACGAGGCTAGCCCATGGGGTGAGCAGTTCTTC.

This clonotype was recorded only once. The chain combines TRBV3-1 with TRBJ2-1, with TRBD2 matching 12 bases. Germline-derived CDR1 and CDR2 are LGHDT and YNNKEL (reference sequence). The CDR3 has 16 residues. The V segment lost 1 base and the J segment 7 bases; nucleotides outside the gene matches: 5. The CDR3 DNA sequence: TGTGCCAGCAGCCAAGGCGTGCTAGCGGGAGGGAATGAGCAGTTCTTC. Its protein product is CASSQGVLAGGNEQFF.

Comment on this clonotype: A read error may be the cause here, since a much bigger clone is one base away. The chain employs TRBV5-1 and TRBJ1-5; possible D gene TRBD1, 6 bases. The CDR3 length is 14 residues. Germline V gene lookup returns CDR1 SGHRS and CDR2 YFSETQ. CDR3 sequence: CTSSRRGGDQPQHF. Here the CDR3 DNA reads TGCACCAGCAGCCGCCGAGGGGGGGATCAGCCCCAGCATTTT.